Many counts were recorded for the clone carrying this TCR beta chain. The time point was: newly diagnosed GD, antithyroid drugs for less than 3 months. Making the TCR library involved RNA that had been extracted from PBMCs. Researchers made TCR beta libraries by using iRepertoire HTBI primers and running Arm-PCR on CDR3 regions. TCRdb reprocessed the multiplex PCR reads with MiXCR, giving one entry per CDR3 protein. The data show more than 300,000 distinct CDR3 sequences, around 15% seen once. The sample belongs to a study of regulatory T cells in long-lasting Graves disease. The germline gives CDR1 LGHNT, CDR2 FRNRAP. The germline V and J ends were trimmed by 0 bases and 7 bases, with 13 bases remaining between them. This CDR3 comprises 15 residues.

This rearrangement joins TRBV12-5 to TRBJ2-1; D possibly corresponds to TRBD2 (6 bases). This specimen consisted of peripheral blood mononuclear cells (PBMCs), obtained at new diagnosis, from a patient treated with antithyroid drugs. This clonotype originated in a female donor with Graves disease. The CDR3 region has the DNA TGTGCTAGTGGTTTGGTATCGTCGGGGGAAAATGAGCAGTTCTTC. This gives the protein CASGLVSSGENEQFF.